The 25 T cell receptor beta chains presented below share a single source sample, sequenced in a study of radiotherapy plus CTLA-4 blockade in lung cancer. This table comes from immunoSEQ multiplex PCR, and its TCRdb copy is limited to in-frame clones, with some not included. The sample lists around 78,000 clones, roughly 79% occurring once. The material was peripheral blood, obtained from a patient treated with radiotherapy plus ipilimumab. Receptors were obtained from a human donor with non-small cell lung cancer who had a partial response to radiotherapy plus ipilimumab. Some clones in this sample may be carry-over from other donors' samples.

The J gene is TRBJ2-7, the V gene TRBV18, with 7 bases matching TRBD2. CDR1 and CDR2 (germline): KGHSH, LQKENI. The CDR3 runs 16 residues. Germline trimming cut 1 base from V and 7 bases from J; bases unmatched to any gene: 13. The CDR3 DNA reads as TGTGCCAGCTCACCACTCGCAGGCGGGAGTTCTGGGGAGCAGTACTTC. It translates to CASSPLAGGSSGEQYF.

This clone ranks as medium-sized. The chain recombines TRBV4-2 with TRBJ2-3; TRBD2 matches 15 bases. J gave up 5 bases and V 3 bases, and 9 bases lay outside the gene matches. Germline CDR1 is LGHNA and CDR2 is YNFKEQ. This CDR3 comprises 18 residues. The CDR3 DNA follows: TGTGCCAGCAGCCACAGGACGGGACTAGCGGGGGGTATAGATACGCAGTATTTT. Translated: CASSHRTGLAGGIDTQYF.

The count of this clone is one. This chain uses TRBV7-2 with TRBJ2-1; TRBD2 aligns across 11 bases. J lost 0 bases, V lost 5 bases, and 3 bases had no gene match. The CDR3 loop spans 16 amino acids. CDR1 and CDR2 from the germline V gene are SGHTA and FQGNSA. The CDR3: CASSRSGGGSYNEQFF. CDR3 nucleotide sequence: TGTGCCAGCAGCCGTAGCGGGGGGGGCTCCTACAATGAGCAGTTCTTC.

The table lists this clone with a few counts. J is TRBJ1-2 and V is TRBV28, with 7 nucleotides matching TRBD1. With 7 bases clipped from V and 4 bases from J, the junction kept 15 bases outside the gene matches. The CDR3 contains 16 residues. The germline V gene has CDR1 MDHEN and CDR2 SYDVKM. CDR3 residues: CASIQSGTESLYGYTF. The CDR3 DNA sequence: TGTGCCAGCATTCAATCCGGGACAGAGTCCCTCTATGGCTACACCTTC.

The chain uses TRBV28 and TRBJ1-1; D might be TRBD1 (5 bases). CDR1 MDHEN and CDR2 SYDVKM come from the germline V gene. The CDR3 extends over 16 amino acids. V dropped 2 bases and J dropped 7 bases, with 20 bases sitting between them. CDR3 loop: CASSLGQGGGRGEAFF. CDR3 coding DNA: TGTGCCAGCAGTTTAGGGCAGGGCGGGGGTCGGGGTGAAGCTTTCTTT.

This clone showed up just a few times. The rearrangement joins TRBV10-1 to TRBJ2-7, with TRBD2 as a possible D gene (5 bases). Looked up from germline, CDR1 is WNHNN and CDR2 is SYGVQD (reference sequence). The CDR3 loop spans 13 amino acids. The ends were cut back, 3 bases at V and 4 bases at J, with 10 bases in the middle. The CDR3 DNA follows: TGCGCCAGCAGTGAAAGCGGTGTATACGAGCAGTACTTC. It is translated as CASSESGVYEQYF.

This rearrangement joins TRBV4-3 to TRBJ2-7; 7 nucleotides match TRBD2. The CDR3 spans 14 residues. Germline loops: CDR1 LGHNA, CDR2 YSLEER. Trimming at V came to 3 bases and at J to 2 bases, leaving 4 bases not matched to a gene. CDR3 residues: CASSQGRGAYEQYF. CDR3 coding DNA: TGCGCCAGCAGCCAGGGACGGGGGGCCTACGAGCAGTACTTC.

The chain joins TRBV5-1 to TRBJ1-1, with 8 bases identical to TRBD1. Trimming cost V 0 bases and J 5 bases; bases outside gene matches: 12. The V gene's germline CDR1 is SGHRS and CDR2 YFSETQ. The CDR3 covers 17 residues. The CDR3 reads CASSLEHPGGDGTEAFF. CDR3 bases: TGCGCCAGCAGCTTGGAGCATCCAGGGGGCGATGGTACTGAAGCTTTCTTT.

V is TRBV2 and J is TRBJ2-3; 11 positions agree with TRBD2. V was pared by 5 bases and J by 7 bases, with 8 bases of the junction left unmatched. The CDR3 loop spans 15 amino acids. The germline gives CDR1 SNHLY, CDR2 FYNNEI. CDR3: CASSRRLAGGYTQYF. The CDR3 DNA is TGTGCCAGCAGTCGACGGCTAGCGGGGGGTTATACGCAGTATTTT.

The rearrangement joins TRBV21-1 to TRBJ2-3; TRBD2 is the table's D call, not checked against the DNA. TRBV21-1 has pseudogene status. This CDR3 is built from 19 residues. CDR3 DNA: TGTGCCAGCAGCAAAGAATCCGTACTAGCGGGGTTACGCACAGATACGCAGTATTTT. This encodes CASSKESVLAGLRTDTQYF.

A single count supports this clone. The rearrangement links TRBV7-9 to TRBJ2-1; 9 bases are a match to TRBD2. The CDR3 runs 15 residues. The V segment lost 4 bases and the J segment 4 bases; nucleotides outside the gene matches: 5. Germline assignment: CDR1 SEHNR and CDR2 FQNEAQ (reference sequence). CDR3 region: CASSSHSGSYNEQFF. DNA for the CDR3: TGTGCCAGCAGCTCCCATAGCGGGAGTTACAATGAGCAGTTCTTC.

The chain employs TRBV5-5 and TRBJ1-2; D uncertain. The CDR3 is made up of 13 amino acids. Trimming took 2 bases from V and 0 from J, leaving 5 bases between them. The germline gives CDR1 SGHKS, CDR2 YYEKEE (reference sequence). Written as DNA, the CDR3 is TGTGCCAGCAGCTTCACATCTAACTATGGCTACACCTTC. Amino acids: CASSFTSNYGYTF.

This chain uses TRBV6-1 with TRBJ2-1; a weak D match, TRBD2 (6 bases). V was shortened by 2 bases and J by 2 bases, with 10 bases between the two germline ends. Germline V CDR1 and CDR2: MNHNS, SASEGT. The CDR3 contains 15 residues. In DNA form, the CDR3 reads TGTGCCAGCAGTGAACTAAGCGGGCCCTACAATGAGCAGTTCTTC. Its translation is CASSELSGPYNEQFF.

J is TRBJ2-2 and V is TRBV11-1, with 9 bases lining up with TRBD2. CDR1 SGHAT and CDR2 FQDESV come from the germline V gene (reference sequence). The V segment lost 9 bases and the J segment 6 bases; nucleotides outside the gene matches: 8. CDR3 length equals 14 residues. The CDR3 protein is CASKPGLAPGELFF. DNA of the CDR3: TGTGCCAGTAAACCGGGACTAGCTCCCGGGGAGCTGTTTTTT. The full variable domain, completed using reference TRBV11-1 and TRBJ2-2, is EAEVAQSPRYKITEKSQAVAFWCDPISGHATLYWYRQILGQGPELLVQFQDESVVDDSQLPKDRFSAERLKGVDSTLKIQPAELGDSAMYLCASKPGLAPGELFFGEGSRLTVL.

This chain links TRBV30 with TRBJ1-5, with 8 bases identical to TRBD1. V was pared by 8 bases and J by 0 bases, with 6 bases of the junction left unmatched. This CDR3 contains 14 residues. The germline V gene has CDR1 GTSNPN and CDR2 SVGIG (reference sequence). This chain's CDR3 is CAAQGANSNQPQHF. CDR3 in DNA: TGTGCCGCGCAGGGGGCTAATAGCAATCAGCCCCAGCATTTT.

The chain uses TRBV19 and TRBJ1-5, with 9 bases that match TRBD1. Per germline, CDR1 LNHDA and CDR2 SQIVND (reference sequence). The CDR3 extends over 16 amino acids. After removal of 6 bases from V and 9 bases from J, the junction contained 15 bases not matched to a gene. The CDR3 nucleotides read TGTGCCAGTAGAACAGGGGGCAGGGGTCGTTTCCTGCCCCAGCATTTT. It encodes CASRTGGRGRFLPQHF. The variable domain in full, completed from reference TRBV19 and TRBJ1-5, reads DGGITQSPKYLFRKEGQNVTLSCEQNLNHDAMYWYRQDPGQGLRLIYYSQIVNDFQKGDIAEGYSVSREKKESFPLTVTSAQKNPTAFYLCASRTGGRGRFLPQHFGDGTRLSIL.

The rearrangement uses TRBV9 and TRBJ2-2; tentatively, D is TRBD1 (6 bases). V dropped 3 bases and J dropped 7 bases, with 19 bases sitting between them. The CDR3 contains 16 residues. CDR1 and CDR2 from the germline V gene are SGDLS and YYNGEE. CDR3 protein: CASSAQGLGRGGELFF. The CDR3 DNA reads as TGTGCCAGCAGCGCACAGGGTTTGGGACGGGGCGGGGAGCTGTTTTTT.

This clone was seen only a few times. In DNA form, the CDR3 reads TGTGCCAGCAGCCGACCGGGGACCTACGAGCAGTACTTC. Translated, it gives CASSRPGTYEQYF. The rearrangement links TRBV7-2 to TRBJ2-7, with D perhaps TRBD2 (5 bases). This CDR3 region has 13 residues. Germline loops: CDR1 SGHTA, CDR2 FQGNSA. V lost 5 bases and J 2 bases, leaving 10 bases between the germline ends.

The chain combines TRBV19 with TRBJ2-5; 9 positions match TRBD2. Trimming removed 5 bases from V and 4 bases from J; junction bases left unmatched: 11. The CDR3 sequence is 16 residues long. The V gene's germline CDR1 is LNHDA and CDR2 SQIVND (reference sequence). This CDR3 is CASSPQGGTSRETQYF. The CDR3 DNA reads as TGTGCCAGTAGTCCCCAGGGAGGGACTAGCCGAGAGACCCAGTACTTC.

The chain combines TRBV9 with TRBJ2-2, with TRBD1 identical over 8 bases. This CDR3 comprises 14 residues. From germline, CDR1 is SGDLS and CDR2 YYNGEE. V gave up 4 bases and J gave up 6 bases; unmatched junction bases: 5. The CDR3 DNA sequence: TGTGCCAGCAGCACTACGACAGGGGCCGGGGAGCTGTTTTTT. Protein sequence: CASSTTTGAGELFF.

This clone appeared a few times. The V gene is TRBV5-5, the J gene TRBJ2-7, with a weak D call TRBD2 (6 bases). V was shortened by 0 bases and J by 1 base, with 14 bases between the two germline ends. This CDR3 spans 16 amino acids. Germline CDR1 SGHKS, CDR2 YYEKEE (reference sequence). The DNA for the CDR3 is TGTGCCAGCAGCTTGGGGCCGGGACTTCTGTCCTACGAGCAGTACTTC. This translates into CASSLGPGLLSYEQYF.

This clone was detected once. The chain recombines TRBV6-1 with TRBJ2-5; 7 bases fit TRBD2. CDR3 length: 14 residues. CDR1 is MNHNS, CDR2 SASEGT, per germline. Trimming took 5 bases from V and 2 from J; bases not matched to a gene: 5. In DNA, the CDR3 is TGTGCCAGCAGTCTTCACGGGGGGCAAGAGACCCAGTACTTC. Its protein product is CASSLHGGQETQYF.

CDR3 bases: TGCAGCGCCGGCGTGGGCACCTACGAGCAGTACTTC. It specifies CSAGVGTYEQYF. This sequence joins TRBV29-1 and TRBJ2-7, with no clear D. Germline CDR1 reads SQVTM; CDR2 reads ANQGSEA. Between the trimmed V and J ends, which lost 7 bases and 2 bases, there was a span of 12 bases. CDR3 length: 12 residues.

The CDR3 DNA reads TGTGCCAGCAGTTACAATCAGGGACTCTACGAGCAGTACTTC. Amino acid sequence: CASSYNQGLYEQYF. The rearrangement joins TRBV6-6 to TRBJ2-7; tentatively, D is TRBD2 (6 bases). The germline V gene has CDR1 MNHNY and CDR2 SVGAGI (reference sequence). The length of the CDR3 is 14 residues. V lost 2 bases to trimming and J lost 3 bases, with 11 bases between them.

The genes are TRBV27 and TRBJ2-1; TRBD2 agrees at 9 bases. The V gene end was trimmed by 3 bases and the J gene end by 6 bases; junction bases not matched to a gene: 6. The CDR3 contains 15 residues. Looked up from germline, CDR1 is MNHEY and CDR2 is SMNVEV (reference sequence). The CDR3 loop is CASSFDSGRRNEQFF. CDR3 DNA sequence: TGTGCCAGCAGTTTCGATAGCGGGAGACGCAATGAGCAGTTCTTC.